One sample yielded the 25 T cell receptor beta chains listed below, sequenced in a study of breast tumors, draining lymph nodes, adjacent tissues. TCRdb independently ran MiXCR on the multiplex PCR reads; one entry per CDR3 protein. This sample has fewer than 80,000 distinct CDR3 sequences, with roughly 44% found just once. Input material: breast tumor tissue. The source of these receptors is a female donor with breast cancer. Some clones in this sample may be carry-over from other donors' samples.

Regarding this clonotype: A much larger clone lies one base from this, so it may be a read error. The chain joins TRBV3-1 to TRBJ2-3, with TRBD1 matching 8 bases. The V gene end was trimmed by 0 bases and the J gene end by 5 bases; junction bases not matched to a gene: 7. The CDR3 consists of 16 residues. Germline V CDR1 and CDR2: LGHDT, YNNKEL (reference sequence). CDR3 nucleotides: TGTGCCAGCAGCCAAGATCTGGGACAGGTGGTAGATACGCAGTATTTT. This encodes CASSQDLGQVVDTQYF.

This clonotype was recorded at least ten times. V is TRBV6-1 and J is TRBJ2-7; 10 bases are a match to TRBD1. Germline V CDR1 and CDR2: MNHNS, SASEGT. V dropped 6 bases and J dropped 5; count of bases not matched to a gene: 10. This CDR3 spans 15 amino acids. The CDR3 reads CASRDTGTGDHEQYF. CDR3 sequence (DNA): TGTGCCAGCAGAGATACCGGGACAGGGGACCACGAGCAGTACTTC.

There are many counts of this clonotype. The chain carries TRBV12-3 or TRBV12-4 and TRBJ1-3; D is possibly TRBD1 (5 bases). V was shortened by 7 bases and J by 0 bases, with 13 bases between the two germline ends. This CDR3 has 15 residues. The CDR3 bases are TGTGCCAGCACTGGGGGGACCTACTCTGGAAACACCATATATTTT. Translation: CASTGGTYSGNTIYF.

The chain joins TRBV13 to TRBJ1-5; D gene ambiguous. Germline V lookup: CDR1 PRHDT, CDR2 FYEKMQ (reference sequence). Trimming left V 1 base short and J 5 bases short, with 9 bases between. CDR3 length: 14 amino acids. This chain's CDR3 is CASSLAGEYQPQHF. In DNA form, the CDR3 reads TGTGCCAGCAGCTTAGCGGGAGAGTATCAGCCCCAGCATTTT.

This clonotype showed up many times. The chain couples TRBV24-1 to TRBJ1-2, with a tentative D call TRBD1 (5 bases). The CDR3 spans 16 residues. V lost 2 bases, J lost 2 bases, and 14 bases lay in between. CDR1 and CDR2 (germline): KGHDR, SFDVKD. CDR3 bases: TGTGCCACCAGTGATTCGACAGAGCATTCGAACTATGGCTACACCTTC. Protein sequence: CATSDSTEHSNYGYTF.

Comments on this clonotype: One end of the junction fails to match germline, which may point to a read error. The V and J genes are TRBV6-1 and TRBJ1-3; TRBD1 is a possible D gene (6 bases). Per germline, CDR1 MNHNS and CDR2 SASEGT. This CDR3 spans 18 amino acids. CDR3 sequence: CASRIWGQAFTSGSTIYF. CDR3 sequence (DNA): TGTGCCAGCCGTATCTGGGGGCAGGCGTTTACCTCTGGAAGCACCATATATTTT.

This rearrangement joins TRBV11-3 to TRBJ1-1, with 7 bases lining up with TRBD1. Per the germline V gene, CDR1 is SGHNT and CDR2 is YENEEA. CDR3 length: 13 residues. V gave up 3 bases and J gave up 8 bases; unmatched junction bases: 6. DNA of the CDR3: TGTGCCAGCAGCTTCGACAGGGACCACGAAGCTTTCTTT. Protein: CASSFDRDHEAFF.

This sequence joins TRBV9 and TRBJ2-1; D is possibly TRBD1 (6 bases). The CDR3 contains 15 residues. Between the trimmed V and J ends, which lost 3 bases and 3 bases, there was a span of 13 bases. From germline, CDR1 is SGDLS and CDR2 YYNGEE. The DNA of the CDR3 is TGTGCCAGCAGCGCCCGGGACACAATCTACAATGAGCAGTTCTTC. Translation: CASSARDTIYNEQFF.

The rearrangement links TRBV19 to TRBJ2-3, with 11 positions matching TRBD2. Germline trimming cut 6 bases from V and 11 bases from J; bases unmatched to any gene: 19. Germline loops: CDR1 LNHDA, CDR2 SQIVND (reference sequence). CDR3 length: 17 amino acids. CDR3 bases: TGTGCCAGTAGGGTCGATAGCGGGAGGGCCGGCTACAATGAGCAGTATTTT. It encodes CASRVDSGRAGYNEQYF.

In this sample, this clonotype turned up many times. The gene calls are TRBV9 and TRBJ2-6, with D tentatively TRBD2 (6 bases). In germline, CDR1 is SGDLS, CDR2 YYNGEE. The length of the CDR3 is 17 residues. Trimming stripped 0 bases from V and 4 bases from J, with 14 bases between. CDR3 coding DNA: TGTGCCAGCAGCGTAGCTATCGGGAGATCCGGGGCCAACGTCCTGACTTTC. Translated, it gives CASSVAIGRSGANVLTF.

The DNA of the CDR3 is TGTGCCAGCAGGCGGGCAGGGGGCTACTATGGCTACACCTTC. It yields the protein CASRRAGGYYGYTF. V usage is TRBV5-6 and J usage is TRBJ1-2; 8 positions agree with TRBD1. Trimming took 5 bases from V and 3 from J; bases not matched to a gene: 6. CDR1 and CDR2 from the germline V gene are SGHDT and YYEEEE. The CDR3 is made up of 14 amino acids.

This clonotype was recorded many times. J is TRBJ1-4 and V is TRBV19, with D unclear. The germline V and J ends were trimmed by 5 bases and 1 base, with 17 bases remaining between them. This CDR3 has 17 residues. Germline values: CDR1 LNHDA, CDR2 SQIVND (reference sequence). The CDR3 DNA follows: TGTGCCAGTAGTCCCGCCGGACGGGGAGGAACTAATGAAAAACTGTTTTTT. Protein: CASSPAGRGGTNEKLFF.

The chain uses TRBV2 and TRBJ1-2; D gene uncertain. With 6 bases removed from V and 2 bases from J, the gap between germline ends came to 13 bases. This CDR3 comprises 14 residues. Germline lookup yields CDR1 SNHLY and CDR2 FYNNEI. This chain's CDR3 is CASRPGVSNYGYTF. CDR3 nucleotides: TGTGCCAGCAGGCCCGGCGTCTCAAACTATGGCTACACCTTC.

This clonotype appeared many times. The chain is built from TRBV4-1 and TRBJ2-1; possible D gene TRBD1, 6 bases. The CDR3 runs 16 residues. Trimming removed 4 bases at V and 5 bases at J, with 18 bases between. CDR1 is MGHRA and CDR2 is YSYEKL in the germline V gene. In nucleotides, the CDR3 is TGCGCCAGCAGCCGGGCAGAAAGGGGGACCGACAATGAGCAGTTCTTC. Translation gives CASSRAERGTDNEQFF.

V and J are TRBV4-1 and TRBJ1-6; a possible D gene is TRBD1 (5 bases). Per germline, CDR1 MGHRA and CDR2 YSYEKL. V lost 1 base, J lost 7 bases, and 17 bases lay in between. This CDR3 spans 17 amino acids. The CDR3 nucleotides read TGCGCCAGCAGCCAAGTCGGGACGGACTTATTCAATTCACCCCTCCACTTT. Translated, it gives CASSQVGTDLFNSPLHF.

This clonotype was detected many times. A single base separates this from a much larger clone, so it may be a read error. V and J are TRBV20-1 and TRBJ2-4; 9 nucleotides agree with TRBD1. The CDR3 runs to 13 residues. CDR1 and CDR2 (germline): DFQATT, SNEGSKA (reference sequence). DNA of the CDR3: TGCAGTGCTGGACAGGGGAGGGAAAACACTCAGTACTTC. Amino acid sequence: CSAGQGRENTQYF.

The chain couples TRBV5-8 to TRBJ2-7, with D possibly TRBD2 on 5 matching bases. Germline V gives CDR1 SGHTS, CDR2 YDEGEE. The V end lost 6 bases, the J end lost 1 base, and 11 bases lay between the germline ends. There are 13 residues in the CDR3. This CDR3 reads CASTRRVSYEQYF. CDR3 DNA: TGTGCCAGCACCCGGCGGGTTTCCTACGAGCAGTACTTC.

The table lists this clonotype with many counts. The rearrangement links TRBV6-2 or TRBV6-3 to TRBJ2-3, with TRBD2 matching 9 bases. Germline loops: CDR1 MNHEY, CDR2 SVGEGT. CDR3 length equals 15 residues. The V and J ends lost 2 bases and 4 bases, in that order; junction bases with no gene match: 4. The CDR3 DNA reads TGTGCCAGCAGTTACCGGGGACTAGCAGCAGATACGCAGTATTTT. Its protein product is CASSYRGLAADTQYF.

This clonotype has ten or more counts. Written as DNA, the CDR3 is TGTGCCAGCAGTTTTGGAGGGACAGGGGGTTCCACAGATACGCAGTATTTT. Translated: CASSFGGTGGSTDTQYF. The chain has TRBV25-1 and TRBJ2-3; the match to TRBD1 covers 11 bases. Germline lookup yields CDR1 MGHDK and CDR2 SYGVNS. V trimming: 5 bases; J trimming: 2 bases; junction bases outside the gene matches: 9. This CDR3 has 17 amino acids.

The chain joins TRBV7-9 to TRBJ2-7; 11 bases line up with TRBD1. Trimming at V came to 4 bases and at J to 2 bases, leaving 19 bases not matched to a gene. CDR1 and CDR2 from the germline V gene are SEHNR and FQNEAQ (reference sequence). This CDR3 has 20 amino acids. The CDR3 sequence: CASSSPPGQGDGGNTYEQYF. In nucleotides, the CDR3 is TGTGCCAGCAGCTCCCCACCGGGACAGGGGGATGGTGGGAACACCTACGAGCAGTACTTC. The variable domain in full, completed from reference TRBV7-9 and TRBJ2-7, reads DTGVSQNPRHKITKRGQNVTFRCDPISEHNRLYWYRQTLGQGPEFLTYFQNEAQLEKSRLLSDRFSAERPKGSFSTLEIQRTEQGDSAMYLCASSSPPGQGDGGNTYEQYFGPGTRLTVT.

This chain joins TRBV9 and TRBJ1-2, with D possibly matching TRBD1 (5 bases). The CDR3 is made up of 14 amino acids. Looked up from germline, CDR1 is SGDLS and CDR2 is YYNGEE. V lost 4 bases and J 12 bases, leaving 22 bases between the germline ends. The DNA of the CDR3 is TGTGCCAGCAGCCTCTCCCCGGGGGATTCTGGAAACACCTTC. Its protein is CASSLSPGDSGNTF.

This clonotype has ten or more counts. The chain couples TRBV5-8 to TRBJ2-7; 8 bases map to TRBD2. Per germline, CDR1 SGHTS and CDR2 YDEGEE. The CDR3 has 14 amino acids. The V and J ends lost 4 bases and 4 bases, in that order; junction bases with no gene match: 7. The CDR3: CASSRSGSVYEQYF. The DNA for the CDR3 is TGTGCCAGCAGCCGGAGCGGGAGCGTATACGAGCAGTACTTC.

A remark on this clonotype: An end of the junction differs from the germline gene, which may be a read error. This chain connects TRBV11-1 to TRBJ1-2; D is ambiguous. The CDR3 extends over 16 amino acids. Germline-derived CDR1 and CDR2 are SGHAT and FQDESV (reference sequence). In DNA form, the CDR3 reads TGTGCCAGCAGCTTAATGGGTCAGACGAATAACTACGGCTACACCTTC. It specifies CASSLMGQTNNYGYTF.

About this clonotype itself: One end of the junction varies from germline; a read error may be responsible. V usage is TRBV20-1 and J usage is TRBJ2-1, with D unclear. CDR1 is DFQATT and CDR2 is SNEGSKA in the germline V gene (reference sequence). The CDR3 consists of 12 residues. In DNA, the CDR3 is TGCAGTGCTAGTCGGGCCAACAATGGGCAGCTCTTC. This sequence encodes CSASRANNGQLF.

In regard to this clonotype: The junction and the germline gene differ at one end; a read error may be behind it. This chain's CDR3 is CASSSGRPNSPLHF. The CDR3 nucleotides are TGCGCCAGCAGCTCCGGGAGGCCTAATTCACCCCTCCACTTT. This chain connects TRBV3-1 to TRBJ1-6; unclear D gene. Germline V gene lookup returns CDR1 LGHDT and CDR2 YNNKEL (reference sequence). The CDR3 is 14 residues long.